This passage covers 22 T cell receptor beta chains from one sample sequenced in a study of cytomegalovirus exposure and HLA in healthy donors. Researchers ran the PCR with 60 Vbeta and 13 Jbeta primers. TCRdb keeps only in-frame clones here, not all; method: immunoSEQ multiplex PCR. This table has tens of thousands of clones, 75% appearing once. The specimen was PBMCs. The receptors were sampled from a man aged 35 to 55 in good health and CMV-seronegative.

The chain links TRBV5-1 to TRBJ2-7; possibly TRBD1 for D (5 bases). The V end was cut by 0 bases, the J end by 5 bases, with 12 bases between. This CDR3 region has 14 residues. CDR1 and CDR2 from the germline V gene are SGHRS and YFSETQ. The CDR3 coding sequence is TGCGCCAGCAGCTTGGCTTTAGGGGCTCACGAGCAGTACTTC. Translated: CASSLALGAHEQYF.

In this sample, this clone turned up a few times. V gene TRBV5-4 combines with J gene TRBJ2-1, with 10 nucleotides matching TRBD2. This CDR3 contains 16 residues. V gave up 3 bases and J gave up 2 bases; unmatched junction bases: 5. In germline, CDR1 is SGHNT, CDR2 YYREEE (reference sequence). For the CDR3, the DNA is TGTGCCAGCAGCTCGAGCGGGAGGGTTACCTACAATGAGCAGTTCTTC. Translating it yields CASSSSGRVTYNEQFF.

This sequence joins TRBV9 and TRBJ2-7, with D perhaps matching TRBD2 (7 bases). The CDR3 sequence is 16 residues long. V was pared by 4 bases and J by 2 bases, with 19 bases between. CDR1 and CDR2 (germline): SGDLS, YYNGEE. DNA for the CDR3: TGTGCCAGCAGCCCAGGGGCGGGAGAGGCTACCTACGAGCAGTACTTC. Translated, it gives CASSPGAGEATYEQYF.

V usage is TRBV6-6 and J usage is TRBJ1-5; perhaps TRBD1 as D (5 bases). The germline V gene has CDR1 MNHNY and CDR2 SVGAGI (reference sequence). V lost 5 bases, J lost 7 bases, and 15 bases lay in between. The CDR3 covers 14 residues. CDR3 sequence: CASSHRPSTQPQHF. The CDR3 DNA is TGTGCCAGCAGTCACAGGCCTTCGACGCAGCCCCAGCATTTT.

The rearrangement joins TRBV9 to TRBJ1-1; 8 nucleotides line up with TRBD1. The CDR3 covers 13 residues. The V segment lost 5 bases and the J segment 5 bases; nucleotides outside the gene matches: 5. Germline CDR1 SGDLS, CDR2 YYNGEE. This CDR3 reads CASRGQGETEAFF. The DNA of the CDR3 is TGTGCCAGCAGAGGACAGGGTGAAACTGAAGCTTTCTTT.

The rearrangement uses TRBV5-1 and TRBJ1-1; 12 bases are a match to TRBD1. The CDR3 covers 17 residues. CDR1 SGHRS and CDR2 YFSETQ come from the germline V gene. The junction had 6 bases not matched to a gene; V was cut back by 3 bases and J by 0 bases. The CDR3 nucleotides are TGCGCCAGCAGCTCGGGACAGGGGGCCCTCATGAACACTGAAGCTTTCTTT. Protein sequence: CASSSGQGALMNTEAFF.

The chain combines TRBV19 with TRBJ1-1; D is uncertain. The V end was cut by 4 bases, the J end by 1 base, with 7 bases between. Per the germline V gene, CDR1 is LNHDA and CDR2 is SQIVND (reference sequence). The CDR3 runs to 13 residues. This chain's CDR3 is CASSNVENTEAFF. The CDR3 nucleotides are TGTGCCAGTAGTAATGTAGAGAACACTGAAGCTTTCTTT.

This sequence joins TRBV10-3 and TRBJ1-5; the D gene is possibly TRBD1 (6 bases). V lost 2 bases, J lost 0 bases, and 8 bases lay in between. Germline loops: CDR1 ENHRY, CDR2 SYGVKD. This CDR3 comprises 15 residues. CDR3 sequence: CAISEQGLSNQPQHF. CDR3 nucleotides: TGTGCCATCAGTGAGCAGGGGCTTAGCAATCAGCCCCAGCATTTT.

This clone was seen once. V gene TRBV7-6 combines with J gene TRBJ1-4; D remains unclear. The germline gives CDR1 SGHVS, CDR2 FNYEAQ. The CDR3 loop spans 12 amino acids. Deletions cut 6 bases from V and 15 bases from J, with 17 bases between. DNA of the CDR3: TGTGCCAGCAGGGAAGGACTCGGAAGATTGTTTTTT. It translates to CASREGLGRLFF.

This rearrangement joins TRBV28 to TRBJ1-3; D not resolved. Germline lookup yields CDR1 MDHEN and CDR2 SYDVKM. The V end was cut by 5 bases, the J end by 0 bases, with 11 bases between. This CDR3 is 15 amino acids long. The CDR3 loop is CASSPPGASGNTIYF. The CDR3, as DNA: TGTGCCAGCAGTCCCCCGGGAGCCTCTGGAAACACCATATATTTT.

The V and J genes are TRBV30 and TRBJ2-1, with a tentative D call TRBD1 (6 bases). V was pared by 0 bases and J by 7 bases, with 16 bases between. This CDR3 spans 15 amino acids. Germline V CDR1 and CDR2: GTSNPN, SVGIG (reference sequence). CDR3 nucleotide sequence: TGTGCCTGGAGTGTGGGACATTTAAGGTTGAATGAGCAGTTCTTC. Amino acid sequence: CAWSVGHLRLNEQFF. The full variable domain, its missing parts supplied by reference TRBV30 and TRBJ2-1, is SQTIHQWPATLVQPVGSPLSLECTVEGTSNPNLYWYRQAAGRGLQLLFYSVGIGQISSEVPQNLSASRPQDRQFILSSKKLLLSDSGFYLCAWSVGHLRLNEQFFGPGTRLTVL.

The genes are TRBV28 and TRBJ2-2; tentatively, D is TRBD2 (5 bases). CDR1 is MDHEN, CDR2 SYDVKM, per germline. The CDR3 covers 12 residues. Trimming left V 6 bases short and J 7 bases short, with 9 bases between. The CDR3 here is CASSRTSGELFF. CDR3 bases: TGTGCCAGCAGCCGAACTAGCGGGGAGCTGTTTTTT.

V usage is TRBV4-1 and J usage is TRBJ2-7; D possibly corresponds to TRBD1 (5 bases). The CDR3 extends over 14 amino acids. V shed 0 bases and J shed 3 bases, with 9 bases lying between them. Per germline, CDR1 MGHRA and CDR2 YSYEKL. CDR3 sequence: CASSQDTGNYEQYF. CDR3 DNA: TGCGCCAGCAGCCAAGATACAGGCAACTACGAGCAGTACTTC.

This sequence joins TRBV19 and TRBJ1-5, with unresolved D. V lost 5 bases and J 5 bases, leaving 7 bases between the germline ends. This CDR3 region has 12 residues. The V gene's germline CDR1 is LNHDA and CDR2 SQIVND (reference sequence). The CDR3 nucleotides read TGTGCCAGTAGTCAACTAGATCAGCCCCAGCATTTT. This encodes CASSQLDQPQHF.

CDR3 DNA sequence: TGTGCCAGCAGTGAAGCCCAAAGACAGCAGCAGTACTTC. The encoded protein is CASSEAQRQQQYF. This chain links TRBV2 with TRBJ2-7; D possibly corresponds to TRBD1 (5 bases). The CDR3 loop spans 13 amino acids. The ends were cut back, 0 bases at V and 8 bases at J, with 11 bases in the middle. Germline V CDR1 and CDR2: SNHLY, FYNNEI.

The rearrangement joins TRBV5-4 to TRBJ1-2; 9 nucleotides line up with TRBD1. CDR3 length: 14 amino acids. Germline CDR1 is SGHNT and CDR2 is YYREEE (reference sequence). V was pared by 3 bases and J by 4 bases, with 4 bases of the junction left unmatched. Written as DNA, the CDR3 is TGTGCCAGCAGCTGGGACAGGGAGGGCTATGGCTACACCTTC. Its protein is CASSWDREGYGYTF.

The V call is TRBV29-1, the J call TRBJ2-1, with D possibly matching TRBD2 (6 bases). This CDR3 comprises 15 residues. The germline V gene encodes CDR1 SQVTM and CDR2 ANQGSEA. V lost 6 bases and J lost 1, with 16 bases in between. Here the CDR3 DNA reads TGCAGCGTGCCCCGGGCGGGGTCTTCCTACAATGAGCAGTTCTTC. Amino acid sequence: CSVPRAGSSYNEQFF.

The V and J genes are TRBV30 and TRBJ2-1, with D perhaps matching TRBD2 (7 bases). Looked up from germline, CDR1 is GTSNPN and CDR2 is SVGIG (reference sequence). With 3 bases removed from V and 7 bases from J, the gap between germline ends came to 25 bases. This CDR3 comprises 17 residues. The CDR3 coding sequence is TGTGCCTGGAGGGGACAAAGGGGGGAGGGCCAGTTTAATGAGCAGTTCTTC. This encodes CAWRGQRGEGQFNEQFF.

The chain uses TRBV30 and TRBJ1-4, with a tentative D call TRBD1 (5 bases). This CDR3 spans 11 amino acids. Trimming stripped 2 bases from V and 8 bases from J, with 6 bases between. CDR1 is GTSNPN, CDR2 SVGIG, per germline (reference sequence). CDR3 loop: CAWSQGEKLFF. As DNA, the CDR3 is TGTGCCTGGAGTCAGGGAGAAAAACTGTTTTTT.

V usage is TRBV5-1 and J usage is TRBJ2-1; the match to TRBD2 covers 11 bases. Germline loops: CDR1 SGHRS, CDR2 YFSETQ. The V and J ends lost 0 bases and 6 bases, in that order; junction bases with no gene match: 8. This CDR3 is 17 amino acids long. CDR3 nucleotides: TGCGCCAGCAGCTTGGCCGGTAGCGGGGGGGCGATCAATGAGCAGTTCTTC. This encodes CASSLAGSGGAINEQFF.

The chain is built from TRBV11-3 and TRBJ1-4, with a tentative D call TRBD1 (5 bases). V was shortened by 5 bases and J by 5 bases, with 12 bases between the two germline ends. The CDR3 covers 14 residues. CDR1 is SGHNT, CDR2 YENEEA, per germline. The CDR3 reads CASSHRGRNEKLFF. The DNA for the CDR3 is TGTGCCAGCAGCCATAGGGGTAGAAATGAAAAACTGTTTTTT.

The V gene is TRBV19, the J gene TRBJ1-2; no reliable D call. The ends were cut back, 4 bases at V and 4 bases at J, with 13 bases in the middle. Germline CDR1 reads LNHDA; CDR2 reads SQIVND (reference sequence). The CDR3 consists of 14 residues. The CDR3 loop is CASSRTQDSYGYTF. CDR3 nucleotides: TGTGCCAGTAGTAGGACCCAGGACTCCTATGGCTACACCTTC.